Listed below are T cell receptor beta chains from one sample, sequenced in a study of T cell repertoires in cytomegalovirus infection. TCRdb re-analysed the reads in MiXCR, keeping a single row per CDR3 protein. The sample carries about 180,000 distinct CDR3 sequences, approximately 21% recorded once. No antigens are known for them. The sample consisted of CD8+ T cells from cultured PBMCs, taken from culture after CMV antigen stimulation. The receptors stem from a human donor in good health (CMV status not recorded). Some clones in this sample may be carry-over from other donors' samples. Each CDR3 is given with its conserved first and last residue. The D gene is left open where the match is weak. Not all rows give a size; the values are once, few, many and, for expanded clones, a class.

j_call v_call clone_size d_call cdr3_aa cdr3_nt
TRBJ1-1 TRBV4-1 NA TRBD1 CASSQARGGTEAFF TGCGCCAGCAGCCAGGCCAGGGGGGGGACTGAAGCTTTCTTT
TRBJ1-6 TRBV7-2 few NA CASSLRGINSPLHF TGTGCCAGCAGCTTGCGGGGCATTAATTCACCCCTCCACTTT
TRBJ2-7 TRBV5-4 NA TRBD2 CASSLFTSGDKREYF TGTGCCAGCAGCTTGTTTACTAGCGGGGACAAGAGGGAGTACTTC
TRBJ1-1 TRBV7-4 NA NA CASSSSTGARNTEAFF TGTGCCAGCAGCTCCTCGACAGGAGCGAGGAACACTGAAGCTTTCTTT
TRBJ2-5 TRBV7-2 few TRBD2 CASSLGRGIQETQYF TGTGCCAGCAGCTTAGGGCGGGGGATACAAGAGACCCAGTACTTC
TRBJ2-5 TRBV12-3/TRBV12-4 NA TRBD2 CASTPGLASQETQYF TGTGCCAGCACCCCTGGACTAGCCAGCCAAGAGACCCAGTACTTC
TRBJ1-4 TRBV7-3 NA TRBD1 CASSEGTVGEKLFF TGTGCCAGCAGCGAGGGGACAGTAGGCGAAAAACTGTTTTTT
TRBJ1-5 TRBV7-8 NA NA CASSLSDNSNQPQHF TGTGCCAGCAGTTTATCTGATAATAGCAATCAGCCCCAGCATTTT
TRBJ1-5 TRBV25-1 few NA CASAQRGGNQPQHF TGTGCCAGCGCCCAACGGGGGGGCAATCAGCCCCAGCATTTT
TRBJ2-1 TRBV4-3 NA NA CASSQDIRTVQYNEQFF TGCGCCAGCAGCCAAGATATTCGGACAGTGCAATACAATGAGCAGTTCTTC
TRBJ2-7 TRBV4-1 NA TRBD2 CASSYTSGGDYEQYF TGCGCCAGCAGCTATACTAGCGGGGGAGATTACGAGCAGTACTTC
TRBJ2-1 TRBV6-1 NA NA CASRSSEQFF TGTGCCAGCAGGTCTTCTGAGCAGTTCTTC
TRBJ2-7 TRBV12-3/TRBV12-4 few NA CASSLGTVAYEQYF TGTGCCAGCAGTTTAGGGACAGTAGCCTACGAGCAGTACTTC
TRBJ1-3 TRBV7-9 medium-sized NA CASGTRGTSGNTIYF TGTGCCAGCGGGACCCGGGGGACCTCTGGAAACACCATATATTTT
TRBJ2-1 TRBV7-9 NA NA CASSLAAGGNNEQFF TGTGCCAGCAGCTTAGCCGCGGGCGGGAATAATGAGCAGTTCTTC
TRBJ2-3 TRBV12-3/TRBV12-4 few TRBD2 CASSLGAGMRDTQYF TGTGCCAGCAGTTTAGGAGCGGGGATGCGAGATACGCAGTATTTT
TRBJ1-4 TRBV25-1 few NA CASNGAIGEKLFF TGTGCCAGCAATGGGGCCATAGGTGAAAAACTGTTTTTT
TRBJ1-2 TRBV6-2/TRBV6-3 NA NA CASRTTGVNYGYTF TGTGCCAGTAGGACGACGGGAGTTAACTATGGCTACACCTTC
TRBJ1-6 TRBV19 many NA CASSISSSLGSPLHF TGTGCCAGTAGTATATCCTCGTCCTTGGGTTCACCCCTCCACTTT
TRBJ2-1 TRBV5-1 few TRBD1 CASSFYPGTGTHNEQFF TGCGCCAGCAGCTTTTACCCCGGGACAGGGACACACAATGAGCAGTTCTTC
TRBJ2-7 TRBV6-2/TRBV6-3 NA TRBD1 CASRPTGDGGEQYF TGTGCCAGCAGACCAACAGGGGACGGAGGCGAGCAGTACTTC
TRBJ1-2 TRBV6-2/TRBV6-3 NA TRBD1 CASNPDRVPGGYTF TGTGCCAGCAACCCGGACAGGGTCCCCGGAGGCTACACCTTC
TRBJ2-1 TRBV7-8 many TRBD2 CASSFPRTSGGAHEQFF TGTGCCAGCAGCTTTCCTCGGACTAGCGGGGGGGCACATGAGCAGTTCTTC
TRBJ2-7 TRBV12-3/TRBV12-4 NA TRBD1 CASSLGQGVGYEQYF TGTGCCAGCAGTTTAGGACAGGGAGTAGGCTACGAGCAGTACTTC
TRBJ2-1 TRBV7-8 NA NA CASSRARQNGDEQFF TGTGCCAGCAGCCGCGCGCGACAAAACGGGGATGAGCAGTTCTTC
TRBJ2-1 TRBV7-8 NA NA CASSLRSGPGDEQFF TGTGCCAGCAGCTTAAGGTCCGGGCCGGGCGATGAGCAGTTCTTC
TRBJ1-2 TRBV6-2/TRBV6-3 NA TRBD1 CASRTGTVVGYTF TGTGCCAGCAGGACCGGGACAGTCGTCGGCTACACCTTC
TRBJ2-7 TRBV7-6 few TRBD1 CASSLDRTGQGNEQYF TGTGCCAGCAGCTTAGACCGTACGGGACAGGGGAACGAGCAGTACTTC
TRBJ2-3 TRBV6-5 NA TRBD2 CASSFLSGLAGGTDTQYF TGTGCCAGCAGTTTCCTTTCTGGACTAGCGGGGGGCACAGATACGCAGTATTTT
TRBJ2-5 TRBV5-1 NA NA CASSLGHHQETQYF TGCGCCAGCAGCTTGGGACACCACCAAGAGACCCAGTACTTC
TRBJ1-5 TRBV27 NA NA CASSFGALGNQPQHF TGTGCCAGCAGTTTCGGGGCTCTGGGCAATCAGCCCCAGCATTTT
TRBJ2-1 TRBV4-3 few TRBD2 CASSQEYSGGSSYNEQFF TGCGCCAGCAGCCAAGAGTATAGCGGGGGCAGCTCCTACAATGAGCAGTTCTTC
TRBJ2-2 TRBV6-2/TRBV6-3 many TRBD2 CASSYSVLAGMNTGELFF TGTGCCAGCAGTTACTCGGTACTAGCGGGCATGAACACCGGGGAGCTGTTTTTT
TRBJ1-6 TRBV7-2 NA TRBD1 CASSIIRTGGSSPLHF TGTGCCAGCAGCATAATCAGGACAGGGGGCTCTTCACCCCTCCACTTT
TRBJ2-7 TRBV7-2 few NA CASSHVVYEQYF TGTGCCAGCAGCCACGTCGTCTACGAGCAGTACTTC
TRBJ1-5 TRBV19 NA NA CASSTSIRGSNQPQHF TGTGCCAGTAGTACCTCGATTAGGGGTAGCAATCAGCCCCAGCATTTT
TRBJ2-5 TRBV6-1 NA NA CASSPIGETQYF TGTGCCAGCAGTCCGATTGGAGAGACCCAGTACTTC
TRBJ2-4 TRBV4-1 NA NA CASSQDEGSIQYF TGCGCCAGCAGCCAAGATGAGGGGTCCATTCAGTACTTC
TRBJ2-7 TRBV28 few NA CASSLEGPMPRGGNEQYF TGTGCCAGCAGTTTAGAGGGGCCGATGCCTCGGGGTGGGAACGAGCAGTACTTC
TRBJ2-6 TRBV27 few NA CASRRREAGANVLTF TGTGCCAGCAGGAGAAGGGAGGCTGGGGCCAACGTCCTGACTTTC
TRBJ1-1 TRBV7-9 NA TRBD1 CASSSRAGGSEAFF TGTGCCAGCAGCTCGAGGGCAGGGGGGTCTGAAGCTTTCTTT
TRBJ1-6 TRBV11-2 NA NA CASSLLGSPLHF TGTGCCAGCAGCTTATTGGGCTCACCCCTCCACTTT
TRBJ2-7 TRBV27 few TRBD1 CASSPPGQTRGYGYEQYF TGTGCCAGCAGTCCGCCGGGACAGACAAGAGGGTACGGGTACGAGCAGTACTTC
TRBJ2-7 TRBV7-8 NA TRBD1 CASSHNLQGYSYEQYF TGTGCCAGCAGCCACAACTTACAGGGGTACTCCTACGAGCAGTACTTC
TRBJ2-1 TRBV12-3/TRBV12-4 NA TRBD1 CASNDRDRAYNEQFF TGTGCCAGCAACGACCGGGACAGGGCCTACAATGAGCAGTTCTTC
TRBJ1-4 TRBV7-2 few NA CASGIFIGEGATNEKLFF TGTGCCAGCGGAATTTTCATAGGAGAGGGGGCAACTAATGAAAAACTGTTTTTT
TRBJ1-2 TRBV6-2/TRBV6-3 few NA CASSYSPEGSYGYTF TGTGCCAGCAGTTACTCGCCGGAAGGAAGCTATGGCTACACCTTC
TRBJ2-3 TRBV27 few TRBD2 CASSLWTSGGARSTDTQYF TGTGCCAGCAGTCTTTGGACTAGCGGGGGGGCGAGGAGCACAGATACGCAGTATTTT